This entry is about one TCR beta chain. What it binds is unknown. This sample was included in a study of vaccination effects on CD4 cells after COVID-19. Turning to the study itself: Every participant took two doses of the BNT162b2 or mRNA-1273 vaccine.

Method: immunoSEQ multiplex PCR; TCRdb's copy keeps in-frame clones and lacks some. The sample shows just under 75,000 clones, 65% to 80% of them seen only once. Peptide-pool stimulation followed by sequencing identified expanded antigen-specific CD4+ clonotypes in the ViraFEST assay. Subsequent to 10 days of culture, CD4+ T cells were isolated. The study found no prior SARS-CoV-2 infection in the vaccine recipients, who tested negative for nucleocapsid antibodies. Cultures of fewer than 2.5 million PBMC per well contained 10 IU/ml IL-2 plus 10 ug/ml peptides. Replacing half the medium with IL-2 medium was done on days 3 and 7. Study findings and constraints: Late after vaccination, infection- and vaccine-induced clones showed marked clonal contraction.

The germline V and J ends were trimmed by 4 bases and 7 bases, with 19 bases remaining between them. Germline V lookup: CDR1 SNHLY, CDR2 FYNNEI. The CDR3 consists of 15 residues. The rearrangement links TRBV2 to TRBJ1-1; no firm D call. The clonotype comes from a human donor who received a COVID-19 vaccine. The sample here was CD4+ T cells from PBMCs cultured with HCoV-NL63 spike peptides, taken before COVID-19 vaccination. As DNA, the CDR3 is TGTGCCAGCAGTGGCCAGGAAGGCGGTCTGAGTGAAGCTTTCTTT. It encodes CASSGQEGGLSEAFF.